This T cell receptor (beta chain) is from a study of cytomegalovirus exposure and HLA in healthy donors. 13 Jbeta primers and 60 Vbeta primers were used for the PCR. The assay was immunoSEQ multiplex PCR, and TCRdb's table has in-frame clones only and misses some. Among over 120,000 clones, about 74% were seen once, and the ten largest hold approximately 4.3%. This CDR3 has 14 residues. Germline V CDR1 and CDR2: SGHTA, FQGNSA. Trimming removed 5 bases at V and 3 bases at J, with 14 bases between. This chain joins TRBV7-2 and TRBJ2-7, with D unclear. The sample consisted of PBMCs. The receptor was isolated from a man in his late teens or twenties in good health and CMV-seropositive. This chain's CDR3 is CASSAMLGNYEQYF. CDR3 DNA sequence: TGTGCCAGCAGCGCTATGCTAGGAAACTACGAGCAGTACTTC.